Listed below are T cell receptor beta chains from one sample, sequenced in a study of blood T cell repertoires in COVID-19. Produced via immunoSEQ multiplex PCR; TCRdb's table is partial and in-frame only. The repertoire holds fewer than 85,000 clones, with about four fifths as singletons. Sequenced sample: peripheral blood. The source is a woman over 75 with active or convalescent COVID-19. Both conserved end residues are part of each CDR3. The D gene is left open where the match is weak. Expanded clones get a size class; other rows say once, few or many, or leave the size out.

CDR3nt: TGTGCCAGCAGCTTAGCTAGGGACTTCTCTGGAAACACCATATATTTT
CDR3aa: CASSLARDFSGNTIYF
d_gene: -
j_gene: TRBJ1-3
abundance: -
v_gene: TRBV7-9

CDR3nt: TGTGCCAGCAGCTTGGGGACGACAGGGGAGAGCACAGATACGCAGTATTTT
CDR3aa: CASSLGTTGESTDTQYF
d_gene: TRBD1
j_gene: TRBJ2-3
abundance: -
v_gene: TRBV5-6

CDR3nt: TGTGCCAGCAGCGTACGTGGTGAGATTGGAAACACCATATATTTT
CDR3aa: CASSVRGEIGNTIYF
d_gene: -
j_gene: TRBJ1-3
abundance: -
v_gene: TRBV9

CDR3nt: TGTGCCATCACACCTGGACATAGCACAGATACGCAGTATTTT
CDR3aa: CAITPGHSTDTQYF
d_gene: -
j_gene: TRBJ2-3
abundance: -
v_gene: TRBV10-3

CDR3nt: TGTGCCAGCAGCTTAGCACCGGGACAGACGTACGAGCAGTACTTC
CDR3aa: CASSLAPGQTYEQYF
d_gene: TRBD1
j_gene: TRBJ2-7
abundance: -
v_gene: TRBV11-2

CDR3nt: TGTGCCAGCTCACGGGCACAGGGGAACACTGAAGCTTTCTTT
CDR3aa: CASSRAQGNTEAFF
d_gene: -
j_gene: TRBJ1-1
abundance: -
v_gene: TRBV18

CDR3nt: TGTGCCACCAGCAGAGGAGAAGGGGGACGTCAGCCCCAGCATTTT
CDR3aa: CATSRGEGGRQPQHF
d_gene: -
j_gene: TRBJ1-5
abundance: -
v_gene: TRBV15

CDR3nt: TGTGCCAGCAAGGCAGGGGGTGATCAGACGTACGAGCAGTACTTC
CDR3aa: CASKAGGDQTYEQYF
d_gene: TRBD1
j_gene: TRBJ2-7
abundance: -
v_gene: TRBV6-5

CDR3nt: TGTGCCAGTAGTAACAGGGAAAGCAATCAGCCCCAGCATTTT
CDR3aa: CASSNRESNQPQHF
d_gene: -
j_gene: TRBJ1-5
abundance: -
v_gene: TRBV19

CDR3nt: TGTGCCAGCAATCAGGACAGCCAGAACTTC
CDR3aa: CASNQDSQNF
d_gene: -
j_gene: TRBJ1-2
abundance: -
v_gene: TRBV6-4

CDR3nt: TGTGCCAGCAGCTTGTTGCAGGGAGAGACCCAGTACTTC
CDR3aa: CASSLLQGETQYF
d_gene: -
j_gene: TRBJ2-5
abundance: few
v_gene: TRBV5-6

CDR3nt: TGTGCCAGCAGTTACATTCCGACAGGGAGCTATGGCTACACCTTC
CDR3aa: CASSYIPTGSYGYTF
d_gene: TRBD1
j_gene: TRBJ1-2
abundance: few
v_gene: TRBV6-2/TRBV6-3

CDR3nt: TGCGCCAGCAGCTGGGACAGGGGCTCAGTCACTGAAGCTTTCTTT
CDR3aa: CASSWDRGSVTEAFF
d_gene: TRBD1
j_gene: TRBJ1-1
abundance: -
v_gene: TRBV5-1

CDR3nt: TGTGCCAGCAGTTCTTGGGACCGGGGGTCCTACGAGCAGTACTTC
CDR3aa: CASSSWDRGSYEQYF
d_gene: -
j_gene: TRBJ2-7
abundance: -
v_gene: TRBV28

CDR3nt: TGCGCCAGCAGTCATCAGGGATCATCCTACGAGCAGTACTTC
CDR3aa: CASSHQGSSYEQYF
d_gene: -
j_gene: TRBJ2-7
abundance: -
v_gene: TRBV10-2

CDR3nt: TGTGCCAGTAGCCTAATGACAGGGGGTCGGTCCGAGCAGTACTTC
CDR3aa: CASSLMTGGRSEQYF
d_gene: TRBD1
j_gene: TRBJ2-7
abundance: -
v_gene: TRBV19

CDR3nt: TGTGCCAGCAGCGTAATGAGCGGGGACCAAGAGACCCAGTACTTC
CDR3aa: CASSVMSGDQETQYF
d_gene: TRBD2
j_gene: TRBJ2-5
abundance: -
v_gene: TRBV9

CDR3nt: TGTGCCAGTAGAAGACAGGGGGCCCCCCACTACGAGCAGTACTTC
CDR3aa: CASRRQGAPHYEQYF
d_gene: TRBD1
j_gene: TRBJ2-7
abundance: few
v_gene: TRBV19

CDR3nt: TGTGCCAGCAGCTTAGCGTTTCTACAAACGGGAAAGGGTGGCTACACCTTC
CDR3aa: CASSLAFLQTGKGGYTF
d_gene: -
j_gene: TRBJ1-2
abundance: -
v_gene: TRBV7-2

CDR3nt: TGTGCCACCCTTCTGACAGGGCCGGGCGGAAAACTGTTTTTT
CDR3aa: CATLLTGPGGKLFF
d_gene: TRBD1
j_gene: TRBJ1-4
abundance: -
v_gene: TRBV19

CDR3nt: TGTGCCAGCAGCCAAGTGCAGCGCGGGGGTTCAGTCGATACGCAGTATTTT
CDR3aa: CASSQVQRGGSVDTQYF
d_gene: TRBD2
j_gene: TRBJ2-3
abundance: once
v_gene: TRBV3-1/TRBV3-2

CDR3nt: TGTGCCAGCAGTTTCGGACAGCATGGCTACACCTTC
CDR3aa: CASSFGQHGYTF
d_gene: -
j_gene: TRBJ1-2
abundance: many
v_gene: TRBV25-1

CDR3nt: TGTGCCATCGCCGAGGGTGGGACAGGGGGTAACACTGAAGCTTTCTTT
CDR3aa: CAIAEGGTGGNTEAFF
d_gene: TRBD1
j_gene: TRBJ1-1
abundance: few
v_gene: TRBV10-3

CDR3nt: TGTGCCAGCGTAGGCCGGGACATAAACACTGAAGCTTTCTTT
CDR3aa: CASVGRDINTEAFF
d_gene: -
j_gene: TRBJ1-1
abundance: -
v_gene: TRBV5-8

CDR3nt: TGTGCCAGCAGCTTACCGGGACAGCCCGTCTACGAGCAGTACTTC
CDR3aa: CASSLPGQPVYEQYF
d_gene: TRBD1
j_gene: TRBJ2-7
abundance: few
v_gene: TRBV5-5

CDR3nt: TGTGCCAGCAGCGTACAGGGGGTGAACACAGATACGCAGTATTTT
CDR3aa: CASSVQGVNTDTQYF
d_gene: TRBD1
j_gene: TRBJ2-3
abundance: -
v_gene: TRBV9

CDR3nt: TGCGCCAGCAGCCAAAGTTGGACAGGGGGCACCGGGGAGCTGTTTTTT
CDR3aa: CASSQSWTGGTGELFF
d_gene: TRBD1
j_gene: TRBJ2-2
abundance: -
v_gene: TRBV4-3

CDR3nt: TGTGCCAGCAGTTCGACGGGGGGGCCCGAGGGGAAAGAGACCCAGTACTTC
CDR3aa: CASSSTGGPEGKETQYF
d_gene: TRBD2
j_gene: TRBJ2-5
abundance: -
v_gene: TRBV28

CDR3nt: TGTGCCAGCAGCTTAAACGGCGGGGGGGCCACCTACAATGAGCAGTTCTTC
CDR3aa: CASSLNGGGATYNEQFF
d_gene: TRBD2
j_gene: TRBJ2-1
abundance: -
v_gene: TRBV7-3

CDR3nt: TGTGCCTGGAGTAAACAGGGTAGTCAGCCCCAGCATTTT
CDR3aa: CAWSKQGSQPQHF
d_gene: -
j_gene: TRBJ1-5
abundance: -
v_gene: TRBV30

CDR3nt: TGTGCCAGCAGTCAGACAGGCACCCACTACGAGCAGTACTTC
CDR3aa: CASSQTGTHYEQYF
d_gene: -
j_gene: TRBJ2-7
abundance: few
v_gene: TRBV6-5

CDR3nt: TGTGCCAGCAGCGGGACAGGGGGAAATTCACCCCTCCACTTT
CDR3aa: CASSGTGGNSPLHF
d_gene: TRBD1
j_gene: TRBJ1-6
abundance: few
v_gene: TRBV5-4

CDR3nt: TGTGCTAGCAGCTTAGCGTTAAACTACGAGCAGTACTTC
CDR3aa: CASSLALNYEQYF
d_gene: -
j_gene: TRBJ2-7
abundance: few
v_gene: TRBV7-7

CDR3nt: TGCGCCAGCAGCCTTAGACAGGGTGATCCCAATGAGCAGTTCTTC
CDR3aa: CASSLRQGDPNEQFF
d_gene: TRBD1
j_gene: TRBJ2-1
abundance: -
v_gene: TRBV4-3

CDR3nt: TGTGCCAGCAGCACACAACTGGGGGGGGCGCCGGCCCCCTACGAGCAGTACTTC
CDR3aa: CASSTQLGGAPAPYEQYF
d_gene: -
j_gene: TRBJ2-7
abundance: -
v_gene: TRBV21-1

CDR3nt: TGCGCCAGCAGCTTAGAGGGATATTACAATGAGCAGTTCTTC
CDR3aa: CASSLEGYYNEQFF
d_gene: -
j_gene: TRBJ2-1
abundance: -
v_gene: TRBV5-1

CDR3nt: TGCGCCAGCAGCGTCGGACAGCCTTGGGATTCACCCCTCCACTTT
CDR3aa: CASSVGQPWDSPLHF
d_gene: -
j_gene: TRBJ1-6
abundance: few
v_gene: TRBV5-1

CDR3nt: TGTGCCAGCAGCCAAGGGAGCACCGGGGAGCTGTTTTTT
CDR3aa: CASSQGSTGELFF
d_gene: -
j_gene: TRBJ2-2
abundance: -
v_gene: TRBV3-1/TRBV3-2

CDR3nt: TGTGCCAGCAGCCCTGGGAGCGGGGGAACCTACAATGAGCAGTTCTTC
CDR3aa: CASSPGSGGTYNEQFF
d_gene: TRBD2
j_gene: TRBJ2-1
abundance: -
v_gene: TRBV27

CDR3nt: TGTGCCAGCAGCTTGGAAGGACTAGCGGGGGAGGAGCAGTACTTC
CDR3aa: CASSLEGLAGEEQYF
d_gene: TRBD2
j_gene: TRBJ2-7
abundance: -
v_gene: TRBV5-5

CDR3nt: TGTGCCAGCAGTGAACGGGGAACTGGGGCCAACGTCCTGACTTTC
CDR3aa: CASSERGTGANVLTF
d_gene: -
j_gene: TRBJ2-6
abundance: -
v_gene: TRBV6-1

CDR3nt: TGCGCCACCATTTTAGTCGGGACACCAAAGACCTCTGGAAACACCATATATTTT
CDR3aa: CATILVGTPKTSGNTIYF
d_gene: -
j_gene: TRBJ1-3
abundance: -
v_gene: TRBV10-1

CDR3nt: TGTGCCTGGGATAGCGGGGGGGCCACAGATACGCAGTATTTT
CDR3aa: CAWDSGGATDTQYF
d_gene: TRBD2
j_gene: TRBJ2-3
abundance: large
v_gene: TRBV30

CDR3nt: TGCGCCAGCAGCCCAACCGATCGCGGTGGAAGAGGTCGACGGTATAGTTATTCACCCCTCCACTTT
CDR3aa: CASSPTDRGGRGRRYSYSPLHF
d_gene: -
j_gene: TRBJ1-6
abundance: -
v_gene: TRBV4-1

CDR3nt: TGTGCCAGCAGCGTAGACCCTAGAGGTACCGGGGAGCTGTTTTTT
CDR3aa: CASSVDPRGTGELFF
d_gene: -
j_gene: TRBJ2-2
abundance: few
v_gene: TRBV9

CDR3nt: TGCGCCAGCAGCCAAGGGGGGGTGGAAAAACTGTTTTTT
CDR3aa: CASSQGGVEKLFF
d_gene: -
j_gene: TRBJ1-4
abundance: -
v_gene: TRBV4-3

CDR3nt: TGTGCCAGCAGCCCGACTAGCGGGGGGGAAGGGAATACGCAGTATTTT
CDR3aa: CASSPTSGGEGNTQYF
d_gene: TRBD2
j_gene: TRBJ2-3
abundance: -
v_gene: TRBV7-3

CDR3nt: TGTGCCAGCAGTCCAGGGACAGGGGGCGTTGGGACAGATACGCAGTATTTT
CDR3aa: CASSPGTGGVGTDTQYF
d_gene: TRBD1
j_gene: TRBJ2-3
abundance: few
v_gene: TRBV2

CDR3nt: TGTGCCAGCAGCCAGACAGGGGGCGGTGGAAACACCATATATTTT
CDR3aa: CASSQTGGGGNTIYF
d_gene: TRBD1
j_gene: TRBJ1-3
abundance: -
v_gene: TRBV3-1/TRBV3-2

CDR3nt: TGTGCCAGCAGGCAACAGGGGATCGGTGAAAAACTGTTTTTT
CDR3aa: CASRQQGIGEKLFF
d_gene: TRBD1
j_gene: TRBJ1-4
abundance: -
v_gene: TRBV27

CDR3nt: TGTGCCAGCAGTTACACGACAGGGAACTATGGCTACACCTTC
CDR3aa: CASSYTTGNYGYTF
d_gene: TRBD1
j_gene: TRBJ1-2
abundance: -
v_gene: TRBV6-5

CDR3nt: TGCGCCAGCAGCCAAAACGAGGGGGATAATGAAAAACTGTTTTTT
CDR3aa: CASSQNEGDNEKLFF
d_gene: -
j_gene: TRBJ1-4
abundance: -
v_gene: TRBV4-3

CDR3nt: TGTGCCAGCAGTTACGCCGGACAGGACGCTAATGAAAAACTGTTTTTT
CDR3aa: CASSYAGQDANEKLFF
d_gene: TRBD1
j_gene: TRBJ1-4
abundance: -
v_gene: TRBV6-5

CDR3nt: TGTGCCAGCAGCGTAGATAGGGGAGGAGAAAAACTGTTTTTT
CDR3aa: CASSVDRGGEKLFF
d_gene: -
j_gene: TRBJ1-4
abundance: -
v_gene: TRBV9

CDR3nt: TGTGCCAGCAGTCGGAACAGGGAAGGGGGCTATGGCTACACCTTC
CDR3aa: CASSRNREGGYGYTF
d_gene: -
j_gene: TRBJ1-2
abundance: -
v_gene: TRBV28

CDR3nt: TGTGCCAGCAGTGGGTCGGAGGGGCGTTTGAACATTCAGTACTTC
CDR3aa: CASSGSEGRLNIQYF
d_gene: -
j_gene: TRBJ2-4
abundance: -
v_gene: TRBV2